This T cell receptor beta chain was documented in a study of blood T cell repertoires in COVID-19. The CDR3 sequence is 16 residues long. The V gene's germline CDR1 is SGHNT and CDR2 YYREEE (reference sequence). Trimming stripped 1 base from V and 4 bases from J, with 15 bases between. Source study methods: Amplification with reference gene primers provided the estimates of nucleated cell counts. Measured with immunoSEQ multiplex PCR; TCRdb has only the in-frame clones, and not every one. V, J and clone size are taken as reported in that table, and D and trimming were inferred from the DNA itself. The table includes 200,000 or so clones, 70% to 90% detected once.

The sequence derives from an elderly woman with acute or convalescent COVID-19. The sample consisted of peripheral blood. This chain links TRBV5-4 with TRBJ2-1, with D unclear. The chain's CDR3 is CASSLSYRQTYNEQFF. The CDR3 DNA sequence: TGTGCCAGCAGCTTGTCGTATCGGCAGACTTACAATGAGCAGTTCTTC.